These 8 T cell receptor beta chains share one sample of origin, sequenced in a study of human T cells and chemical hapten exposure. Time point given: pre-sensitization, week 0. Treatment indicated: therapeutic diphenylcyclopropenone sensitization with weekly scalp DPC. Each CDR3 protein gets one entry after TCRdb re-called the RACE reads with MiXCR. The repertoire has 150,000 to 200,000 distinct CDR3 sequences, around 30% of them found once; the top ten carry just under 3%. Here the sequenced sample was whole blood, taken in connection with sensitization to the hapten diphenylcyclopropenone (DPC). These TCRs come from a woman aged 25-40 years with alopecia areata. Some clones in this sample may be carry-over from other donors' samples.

CDR3 DNA sequence: TGTGCCAGCAGCTCCCGCGGCGACTATGGCTACACCTTC. It is translated as CASSSRGDYGYTF. The chain employs TRBV7-9 and TRBJ1-2; D is uncertain. This CDR3 spans 13 amino acids. Germline V gene data show CDR1 as SEHNR and CDR2 as FQNEAQ (reference sequence). With 4 bases removed from V and 3 bases from J, the gap between germline ends came to 9 bases.

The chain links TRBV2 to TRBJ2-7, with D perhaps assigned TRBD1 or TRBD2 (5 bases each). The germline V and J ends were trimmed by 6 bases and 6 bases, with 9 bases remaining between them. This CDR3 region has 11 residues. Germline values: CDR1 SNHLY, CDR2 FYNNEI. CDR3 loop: CASSRDGEQYF. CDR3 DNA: TGTGCCAGCAGCCGGGACGGCGAGCAGTACTTC.

CDR3: CASSQDLKGAYNSPLHF. The DNA of the CDR3 is TGCGCCAGCAGCCAAGATCTTAAGGGCGCCTATAATTCACCCCTCCACTTT. This chain uses TRBV4-1 with TRBJ1-6; D not certain. CDR3 length: 17 amino acids. The germline V and J ends were trimmed by 0 bases and 2 bases, with 11 bases remaining between them. Germline-derived CDR1 and CDR2 are MGHRA and YSYEKL.

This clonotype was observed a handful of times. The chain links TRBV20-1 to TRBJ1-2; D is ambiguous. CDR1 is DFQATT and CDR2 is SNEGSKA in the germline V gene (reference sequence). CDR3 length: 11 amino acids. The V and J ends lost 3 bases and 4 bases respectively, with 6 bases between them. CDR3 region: CSARDGYGYTF. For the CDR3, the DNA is TGCAGTGCTAGGGACGGCTATGGCTACACCTTC.

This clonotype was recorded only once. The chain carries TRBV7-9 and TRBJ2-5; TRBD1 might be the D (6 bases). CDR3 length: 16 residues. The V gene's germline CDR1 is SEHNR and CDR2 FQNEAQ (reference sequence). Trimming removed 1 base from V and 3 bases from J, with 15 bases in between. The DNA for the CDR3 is TGTGCCAGCAGCTTAGGCCCCGCAGGGGCGGAAGAGACCCAGTACTTC. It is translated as CASSLGPAGAEETQYF.

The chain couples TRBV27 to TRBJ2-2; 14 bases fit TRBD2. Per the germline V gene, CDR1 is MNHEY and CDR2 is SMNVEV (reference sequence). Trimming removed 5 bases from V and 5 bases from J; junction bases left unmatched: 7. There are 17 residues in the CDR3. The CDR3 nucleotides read TGTGCCAGCAGTACTCGACTAGCGGGAGGGTGGACCGGGGAGCTGTTTTTT. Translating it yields CASSTRLAGGWTGELFF.

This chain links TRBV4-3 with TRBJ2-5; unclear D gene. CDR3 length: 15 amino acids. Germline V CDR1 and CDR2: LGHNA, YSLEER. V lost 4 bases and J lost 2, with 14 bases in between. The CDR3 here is CASSPSGSRQETQYF. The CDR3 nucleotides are TGCGCCAGCAGCCCCAGTGGCTCGCGGCAAGAGACCCAGTACTTC.

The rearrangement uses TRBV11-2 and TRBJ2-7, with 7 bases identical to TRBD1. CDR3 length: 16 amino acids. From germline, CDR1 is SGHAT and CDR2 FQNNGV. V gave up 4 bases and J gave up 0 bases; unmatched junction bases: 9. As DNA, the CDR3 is TGTGCCAGCAGCTACCAAGGGACAGAGTTCTCCTACGAGCAGTACTTC. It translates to CASSYQGTEFSYEQYF.